This TCR beta chain is from a study of identifying expanded T cells in peripheral blood. Study results and caveats: Variance in clone template counts between roughly two-week samples significantly increased with total template count across all healthy donors. Differentially abundant clones: roughly 1.2 between replicates, 16.4 at about two weeks, 18 to 20 at four.

As to this clone: As yet, its antigen is unknown.

During the collection period, no donor immune events like infections were recorded. Only in-frame clones appear in the TCRdb table, and some are missing; sequencing was by immunoSEQ multiplex PCR. The sample holds about 50,000 clones, about four fifths seen once. This CDR3 spans 14 amino acids. The germline V and J ends were trimmed by 5 bases and 4 bases, with 14 bases remaining between them. Germline V gene sequence: CDR1 SEHNR, CDR2 FQNEAQ (reference sequence). The V and J genes are TRBV7-9 and TRBJ2-5; the D gene is possibly TRBD2 (6 bases). The sequence was collected from a person aged 18-69 years in good health. The sample was blood. The DNA for the CDR3 is TGTGCCAGCAGCAGGGGCGGGGCGAGAGAGACCCAGTACTTC. As protein: CASSRGGARETQYF.